This passage covers 14 T cell receptor beta chains from one sample sequenced in a study of blood T cell repertoires in COVID-19. Measured with immunoSEQ multiplex PCR; TCRdb has only the in-frame clones, and not every one. The sample yields 130,000 to 150,000 clones, roughly four fifths seen once. The source material was peripheral blood. These receptor sequences come from a human donor in a cohort sampled during active COVID-19.

The chain has TRBV27 and TRBJ2-5; 10 bases agree with TRBD2. This CDR3 contains 14 residues. Germline lookup yields CDR1 MNHEY and CDR2 SMNVEV (reference sequence). Trimming removed 2 bases from V and 9 bases from J; junction bases left unmatched: 6. The CDR3 region has the DNA TGTGCCAGCAGTTTAAAAACTAGCGGGGCGGCCCAGTACTTC. It yields the protein CASSLKTSGAAQYF.

The rearrangement uses TRBV10-3 and TRBJ1-1; 12 bases map to TRBD1. The germline CDR1 and CDR2 sequences are ENHRY and SYGVKD. V was pared by 6 bases and J by 1 base, with 3 bases of the junction left unmatched. This CDR3 spans 15 amino acids. CDR3 DNA sequence: TGTGCCATCAGGGGACAGGGGGCCCCGAACACTGAAGCTTTCTTT. Its translation: CAIRGQGAPNTEAFF.

The chain combines TRBV9 with TRBJ1-2; tentatively, D is TRBD1 (5 bases). There are 16 residues in the CDR3. CDR1 SGDLS and CDR2 YYNGEE come from the germline V gene. V shed 6 bases and J shed 6 bases, with 24 bases lying between them. CDR3 nucleotides: TGTGCCAGCACCCTAGCCGGGGGGGGGAAGTTGGATGGCTACACCTTC. Translated: CASTLAGGGKLDGYTF.

This rearrangement joins TRBV5-1 to TRBJ2-1; D is perhaps TRBD2 (6 bases). The CDR3 contains 16 residues. V lost 0 bases, J lost 1 base, and 11 bases lay in between. Germline assignment: CDR1 SGHRS and CDR2 YFSETQ. CDR3 sequence reads: CASSLALAFSYNEQFF. CDR3 sequence (DNA): TGCGCCAGCAGCTTGGCCCTAGCGTTTTCCTACAATGAGCAGTTCTTC.

The chain combines TRBV2 with TRBJ2-7; the D is unclear. The germline V gene has CDR1 SNHLY and CDR2 FYNNEI. Trimming removed 3 bases from V and 7 bases from J, with 16 bases in between. This CDR3 contains 14 residues. CDR3 DNA: TGTGCCAGCAGTGAGGCGATAATCACGGGTGAGCAGTACTTC. Translated: CASSEAIITGEQYF.

The rearrangement uses TRBV4-2 and TRBJ2-1, with D maybe TRBD1 (6 bases). The V gene lost 1 base and the J gene lost 6 bases, with 13 bases spanning the gap. The CDR3 is 15 residues long. Germline-derived CDR1 and CDR2 are LGHNA and YNFKEQ. The CDR3 DNA is TGTGCCAGCAGCCAAGCCCCCGACAGGTTCAATGAGCAGTTCTTC. As protein: CASSQAPDRFNEQFF.

The CDR3 is CASSPTSGGANTGELFF. The CDR3 DNA reads as TGTGCCAGCAGTCCGACTAGCGGGGGAGCGAACACCGGGGAGCTGTTTTTT. The chain employs TRBV6-4 and TRBJ2-2; the match to TRBD2 covers 12 bases. V trimming: 5 bases; J trimming: 0 bases; junction bases outside the gene matches: 4. Germline V gives CDR1 MRHNA, CDR2 SNTAGT. The CDR3 spans 17 residues.

The chain is built from TRBV7-2 and TRBJ1-5; no reliable D call. The CDR3 is 15 amino acids. Trimming left V 1 base short and J 4 bases short, with 11 bases between. Germline V gives CDR1 SGHTA, CDR2 FQGNSA. This CDR3 reads CASSLEASFNQPQHF. The CDR3 region has the DNA TGTGCCAGCAGCTTAGAAGCAAGTTTTAATCAGCCCCAGCATTTT.

The gene calls are TRBV6-5 and TRBJ2-3, with a possible D match to TRBD2 (5 bases). Germline loops: CDR1 MNHEY, CDR2 SVGAGI. V lost 0 bases, J lost 5 bases, and 15 bases lay in between. This CDR3 region has 16 residues. The CDR3 reads CASSYSHTRRGDTQYF. CDR3 nucleotide sequence: TGTGCCAGCAGTTACTCGCACACTAGAAGAGGAGATACGCAGTATTTT.

The rearrangement uses TRBV10-3 and TRBJ2-1; 9 bases map to TRBD2. The ends lost 0 bases at V and 5 bases at J; junction bases unmatched: 5. The CDR3 runs to 16 residues. CDR1 and CDR2 (germline): ENHRY, SYGVKD. The CDR3 DNA reads TGTGCCATCAGTGAGTCTTTGACTAGCGGCAACAATGAGCAGTTCTTC. As protein: CAISESLTSGNNEQFF.

J is TRBJ2-3 and V is TRBV19, with a tentative D call TRBD1 (6 bases). V was cut by 6 bases and J by 6 bases, with 13 bases left in between. The CDR3 totals 13 residues. Germline lookup yields CDR1 LNHDA and CDR2 SQIVND (reference sequence). The DNA for the CDR3 is TGTGCCAGTAGCCTTTTCAGGGGCGATACGCAGTATTTT. Residues: CASSLFRGDTQYF.

The V and J genes are TRBV5-4 and TRBJ1-6; a possible D gene is TRBD1 (5 bases). The CDR3 is 14 residues long. Germline CDR1 is SGHNT and CDR2 is YYREEE (reference sequence). Trimming removed 6 bases from V and 8 bases from J, with 15 bases in between. This chain's CDR3 is CASKQDGRDSPLHF. CDR3 coding DNA: TGTGCCAGCAAACAGGACGGTCGAGATTCACCCCTCCACTTT.

Concerning this clone: The sample contains more than one DNA sequence encoding this CDR3. The V call is TRBV3-1 (or the pseudogene TRBV3-2), the J call TRBJ1-5; no clear D gene. V was clipped by 0 bases and J by 5 bases, with 5 bases between them. The V gene's germline CDR1 is LGHDT and CDR2 YNNKEL (reference sequence). CDR3 length equals 13 residues. DNA of the CDR3: TGTGCCAGCAGCCAAGATCGGGATCAGCCCCAGCATTTT. This gives the protein CASSQDRDQPQHF.

The genes are TRBV15 and TRBJ1-4; TRBD1 aligns across 8 bases. V trimming: 5 bases; J trimming: 8 bases; junction bases outside the gene matches: 7. CDR3 length equals 14 residues. Germline-derived CDR1 and CDR2 are LNHNV and YYDKDF (reference sequence). The CDR3 region is CATSLDRGREKLFF. CDR3 nucleotide sequence: TGTGCCACCAGCCTCGACAGGGGACGAGAAAAACTGTTTTTT.